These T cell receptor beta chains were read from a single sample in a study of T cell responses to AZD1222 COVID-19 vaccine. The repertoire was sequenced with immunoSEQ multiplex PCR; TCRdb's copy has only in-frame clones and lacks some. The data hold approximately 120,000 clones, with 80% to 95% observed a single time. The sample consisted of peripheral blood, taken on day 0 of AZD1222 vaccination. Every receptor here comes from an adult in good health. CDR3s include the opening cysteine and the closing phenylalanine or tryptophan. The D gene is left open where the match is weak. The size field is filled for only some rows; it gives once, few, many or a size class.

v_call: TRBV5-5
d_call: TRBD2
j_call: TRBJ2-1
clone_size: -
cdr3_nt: TGTGCCAGCAGTCCCGGGACTAGGGTCAATGAGCAGTTCTTC
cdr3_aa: CASSPGTRVNEQFF

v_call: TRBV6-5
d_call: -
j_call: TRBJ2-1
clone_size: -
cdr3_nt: TGTGCCAGCAGTTACTCGAGCTCCTACAATGAGCAGTTCTTC
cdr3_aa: CASSYSSSYNEQFF

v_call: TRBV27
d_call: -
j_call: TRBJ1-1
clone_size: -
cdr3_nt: TGTGCCAGCAGTTTGGTTTGGGCGGTTAACACTGAAGCTTTCTTT
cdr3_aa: CASSLVWAVNTEAFF

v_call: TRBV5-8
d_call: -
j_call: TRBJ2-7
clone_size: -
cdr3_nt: TGTGCCAGCAGCCCCCGGTCATCCGAGCAGTACTTC
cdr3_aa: CASSPRSSEQYF

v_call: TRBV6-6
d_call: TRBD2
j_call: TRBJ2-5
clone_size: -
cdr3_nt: TGTGCCAGCACCAAAGCGGGAGTCGGAGAGACCCAGTACTTC
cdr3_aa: CASTKAGVGETQYF

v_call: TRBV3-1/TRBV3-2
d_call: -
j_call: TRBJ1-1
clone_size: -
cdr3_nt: TGTGCCAGCAGCTCTGCGATGGTGAACACTGAAGCTTTCTTT
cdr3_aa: CASSSAMVNTEAFF

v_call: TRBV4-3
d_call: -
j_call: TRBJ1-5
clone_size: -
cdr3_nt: TGCGCCAGCAGCCAAGAATACGGGGGTACTTCCAATCAGCCCCAGCATTTT
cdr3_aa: CASSQEYGGTSNQPQHF

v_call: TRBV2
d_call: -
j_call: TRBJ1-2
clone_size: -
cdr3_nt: TGTGCCAGCAGTGTCGACAATATTAACTATGGCTACACCTTC
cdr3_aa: CASSVDNINYGYTF

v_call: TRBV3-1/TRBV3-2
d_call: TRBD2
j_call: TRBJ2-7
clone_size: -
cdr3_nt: TGTGCCAGCAGCCCTTGGACTAGCGGGAGCGACGCCTACGAGCAGTACTTC
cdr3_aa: CASSPWTSGSDAYEQYF

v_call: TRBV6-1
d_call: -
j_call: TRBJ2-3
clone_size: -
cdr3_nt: TGTGCCAGCAGTGAAGCCCCCCATGGCACAGATACGCAGTATTTT
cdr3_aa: CASSEAPHGTDTQYF

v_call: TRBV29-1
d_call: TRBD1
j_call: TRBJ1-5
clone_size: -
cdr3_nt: TGCAGCGCCGCCGGACAGGGGGCCGGTCAGCCCCAGCATTTT
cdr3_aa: CSAAGQGAGQPQHF

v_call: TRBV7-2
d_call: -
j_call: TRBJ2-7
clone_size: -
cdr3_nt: TGTGCCAGCAGCTTCCAGGTAGGAGGGAACTACGAGCAGTACTTC
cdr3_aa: CASSFQVGGNYEQYF

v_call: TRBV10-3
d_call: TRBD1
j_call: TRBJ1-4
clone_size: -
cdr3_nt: TGTGCCATCAGTAAAGGACAGGCGGCAACTAATGAAAAACTGTTTTTT
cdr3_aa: CAISKGQAATNEKLFF

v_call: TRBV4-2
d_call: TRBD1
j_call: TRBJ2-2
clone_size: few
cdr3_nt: TGTGCCAGCAGCCCAGGACAGGGTCGGGACACCGGGGAGCTGTTTTTT
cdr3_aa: CASSPGQGRDTGELFF

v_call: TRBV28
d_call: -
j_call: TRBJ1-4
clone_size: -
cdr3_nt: TGTGCCAGCAGTTTTACAGGCGGAAATGAAAAACTGTTTTTT
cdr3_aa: CASSFTGGNEKLFF

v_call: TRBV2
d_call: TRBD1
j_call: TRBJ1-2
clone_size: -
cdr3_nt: TGTGCCACCACGGACAGGGGGGTCAGCGGCGGCTACACCTTC
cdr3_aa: CATTDRGVSGGYTF

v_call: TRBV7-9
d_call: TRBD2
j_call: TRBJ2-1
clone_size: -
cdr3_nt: TGTGCCAGCAGCTTAGGTAGGCTAGCGGGAGGGCCAAGGAATGAGCAGTTCTTC
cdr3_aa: CASSLGRLAGGPRNEQFF

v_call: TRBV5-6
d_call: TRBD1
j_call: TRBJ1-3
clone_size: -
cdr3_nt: TGTGCCAGCAGCCATACCACCGGGACAGGGGGCGGAAACACCATATATTTT
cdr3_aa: CASSHTTGTGGGNTIYF

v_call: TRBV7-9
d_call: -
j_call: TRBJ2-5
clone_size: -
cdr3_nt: TGTGCCAGCAGCTTAAATCCGGGTCGTCGGCAAGAGACCCAGTACTTC
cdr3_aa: CASSLNPGRRQETQYF

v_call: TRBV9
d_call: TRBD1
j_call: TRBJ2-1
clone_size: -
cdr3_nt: TGTGCCAGCAGCCCACTCCTAACAGGGGCTTCCTACAATGAGCAGTTCTTC
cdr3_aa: CASSPLLTGASYNEQFF

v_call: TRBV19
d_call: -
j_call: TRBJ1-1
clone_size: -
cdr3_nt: TGTGCCAGTACCCCGTGGGACGGGAACACTGAAGCTTTCTTT
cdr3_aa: CASTPWDGNTEAFF

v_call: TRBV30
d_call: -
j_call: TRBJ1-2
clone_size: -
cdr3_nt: TGTGCCTGGACCTCGACAGCTCTCTATGGCTACACCTTC
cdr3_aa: CAWTSTALYGYTF

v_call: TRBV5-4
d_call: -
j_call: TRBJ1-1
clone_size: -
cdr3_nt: TGTGCCAGCAGCTTGGGTTTAGGGGATTTGACCAACACTGAAGCTTTCTTT
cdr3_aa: CASSLGLGDLTNTEAFF

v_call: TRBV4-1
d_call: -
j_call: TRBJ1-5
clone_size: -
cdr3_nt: TGCGCCAGCAGCCAAGTCGGGGGGGCCCGAGATCAGCCCCAGCATTTT
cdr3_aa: CASSQVGGARDQPQHF

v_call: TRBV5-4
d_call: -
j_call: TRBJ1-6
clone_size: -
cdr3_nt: TGTGCCAGCAGCTTCGACCGGGGGGGCAATTCACCCCTCCACTTT
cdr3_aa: CASSFDRGGNSPLHF

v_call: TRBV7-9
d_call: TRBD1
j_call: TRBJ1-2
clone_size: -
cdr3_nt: TGTGCCAGCAGCTTACAGGGGGACAGCTACACCTTC
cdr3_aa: CASSLQGDSYTF

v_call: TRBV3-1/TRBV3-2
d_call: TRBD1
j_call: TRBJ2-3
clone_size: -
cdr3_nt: TGTGCCAGCAGCCCGTGGACAGGGGAACGGCCAGATACGCAGTATTTT
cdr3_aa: CASSPWTGERPDTQYF

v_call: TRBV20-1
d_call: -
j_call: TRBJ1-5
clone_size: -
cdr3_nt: TGCAGTGCTAGTCTTGACAGTTCAAAATATAGCAATCAGCCCCAGCATTTT
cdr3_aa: CSASLDSSKYSNQPQHF

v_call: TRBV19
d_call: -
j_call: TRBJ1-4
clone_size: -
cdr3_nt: TGTGCCAGTAGCCCCCGGGACACCAGCCTTAATGAAAAACTGTTTTTT
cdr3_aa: CASSPRDTSLNEKLFF

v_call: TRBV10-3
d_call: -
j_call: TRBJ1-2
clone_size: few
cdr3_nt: TGTGCCATCAGTGTCCGCCAGGGAATGGTTGGCTACACCTTC
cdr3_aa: CAISVRQGMVGYTF

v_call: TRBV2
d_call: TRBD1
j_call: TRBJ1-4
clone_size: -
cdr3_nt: TGTGCCAGCTCCAGGGGGAGTACTAATGAAAAACTGTTTTTT
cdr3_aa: CASSRGSTNEKLFF

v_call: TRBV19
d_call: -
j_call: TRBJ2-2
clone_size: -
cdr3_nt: TGTGCCAGTAGTATAGACCTCGAAGGCAGCACGAACACCGGGGAGCTGTTTTTT
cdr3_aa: CASSIDLEGSTNTGELFF

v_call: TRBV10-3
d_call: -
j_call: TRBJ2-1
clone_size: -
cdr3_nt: TGTGCCATCAGTGAGGGAGTTTACAATGAGCAGTTCTTC
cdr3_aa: CAISEGVYNEQFF

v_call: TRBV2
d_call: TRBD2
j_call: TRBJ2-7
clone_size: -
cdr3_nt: TGTGCCATCAGCATAGCGGGAGGGAGCTCCTACGAGCAGTACTTC
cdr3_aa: CAISIAGGSSYEQYF

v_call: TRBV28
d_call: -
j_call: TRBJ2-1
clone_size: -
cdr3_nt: TGTGCCAGCAGGGGACGGGGGAGGTACAATGAGCAGTTCTTC
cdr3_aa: CASRGRGRYNEQFF